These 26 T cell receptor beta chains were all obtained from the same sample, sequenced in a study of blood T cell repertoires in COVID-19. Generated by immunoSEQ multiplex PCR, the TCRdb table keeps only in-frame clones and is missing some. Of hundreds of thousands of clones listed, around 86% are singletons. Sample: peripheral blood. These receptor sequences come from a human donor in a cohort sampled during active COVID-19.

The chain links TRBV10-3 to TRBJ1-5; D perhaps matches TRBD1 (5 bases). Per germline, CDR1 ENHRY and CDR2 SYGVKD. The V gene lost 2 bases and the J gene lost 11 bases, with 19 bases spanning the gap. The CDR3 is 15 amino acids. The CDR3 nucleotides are TGTGCCATCAGTGAGGCCGGGCCGGCGGGGGAAACCCAGCATTTT. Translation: CAISEAGPAGETQHF.

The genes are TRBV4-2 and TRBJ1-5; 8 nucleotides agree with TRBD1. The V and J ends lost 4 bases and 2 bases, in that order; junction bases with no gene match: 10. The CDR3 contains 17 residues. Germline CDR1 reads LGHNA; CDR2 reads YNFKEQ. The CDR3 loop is CASSRTLGQGGNQPQHF. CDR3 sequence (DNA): TGTGCCAGCAGCCGAACCCTAGGACAGGGAGGCAATCAGCCCCAGCATTTT.

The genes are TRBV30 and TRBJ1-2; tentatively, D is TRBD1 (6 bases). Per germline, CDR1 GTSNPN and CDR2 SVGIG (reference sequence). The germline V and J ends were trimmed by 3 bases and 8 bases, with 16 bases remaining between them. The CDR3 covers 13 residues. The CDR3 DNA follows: TGTGCCTGGAGGGTAGGGGGAGGGCCCGGCTACACCTTC. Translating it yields CAWRVGGGPGYTF.

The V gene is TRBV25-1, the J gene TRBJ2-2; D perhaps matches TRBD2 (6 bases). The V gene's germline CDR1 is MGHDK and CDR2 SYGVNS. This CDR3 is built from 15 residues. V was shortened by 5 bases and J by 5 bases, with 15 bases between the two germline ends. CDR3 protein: CASSKDGSGTGELFF. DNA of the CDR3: TGTGCCAGCAGTAAGGACGGGAGCGGGACCGGGGAGCTGTTTTTT.

The CDR3 protein is CASANPGEINEKLFF. The CDR3 nucleotides are TGTGCCAGCGCAAACCCGGGGGAGATAAATGAAAAACTGTTTTTT. The gene calls are TRBV4-2 and TRBJ1-4, with TRBD1 as a possible D gene (5 bases). The CDR3 contains 15 residues. The V and J ends lost 8 bases and 5 bases respectively, with 18 bases between them. The germline CDR1 and CDR2 sequences are LGHNA and YNFKEQ.

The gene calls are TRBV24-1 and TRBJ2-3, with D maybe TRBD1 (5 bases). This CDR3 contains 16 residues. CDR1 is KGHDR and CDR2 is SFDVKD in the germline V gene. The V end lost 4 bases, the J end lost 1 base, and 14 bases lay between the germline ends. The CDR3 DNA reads TGTGCCACCAGTGACCCCAGGGTTGGGGGCACAGATACGCAGTATTTT. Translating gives CATSDPRVGGTDTQYF.

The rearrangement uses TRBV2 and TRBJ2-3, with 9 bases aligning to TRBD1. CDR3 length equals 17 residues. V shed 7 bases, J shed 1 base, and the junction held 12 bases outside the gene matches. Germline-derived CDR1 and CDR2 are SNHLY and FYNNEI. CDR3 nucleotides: TGTGCCAGCATGAGACGACAGGGGGGTTCGGGCACAGATACGCAGTATTTT. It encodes CASMRRQGGSGTDTQYF.

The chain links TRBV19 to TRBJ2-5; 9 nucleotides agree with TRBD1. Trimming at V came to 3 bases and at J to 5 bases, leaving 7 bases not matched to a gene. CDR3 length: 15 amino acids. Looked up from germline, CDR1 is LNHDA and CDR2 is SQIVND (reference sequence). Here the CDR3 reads CASSMGQGRWETQYF. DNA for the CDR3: TGTGCCAGTAGTATGGGACAGGGAAGATGGGAGACCCAGTACTTC.

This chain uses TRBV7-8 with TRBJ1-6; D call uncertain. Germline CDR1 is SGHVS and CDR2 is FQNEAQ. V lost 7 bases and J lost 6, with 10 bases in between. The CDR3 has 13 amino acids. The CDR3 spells CASNIETNSPLHF. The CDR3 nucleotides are TGTGCCAGCAATATAGAAACTAATTCACCCCTCCACTTT. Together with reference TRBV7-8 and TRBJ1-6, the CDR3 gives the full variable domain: GAGVSQSPRYKVAKRGQDVALRCDPISGHVSLFWYQQALGQGPEFLTYFQNEAQLDKSGLPSDRFFAERPEGSVSTLKIQRTQQEDSAVYLCASNIETNSPLHFGNGTRLTVT.

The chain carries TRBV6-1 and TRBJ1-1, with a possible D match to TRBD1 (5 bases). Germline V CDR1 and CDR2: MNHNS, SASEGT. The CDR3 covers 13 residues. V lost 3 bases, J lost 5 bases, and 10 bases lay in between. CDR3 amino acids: CASSDEGHTEAFF. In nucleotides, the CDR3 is TGTGCCAGCAGTGATGAAGGACATACTGAAGCTTTCTTT.

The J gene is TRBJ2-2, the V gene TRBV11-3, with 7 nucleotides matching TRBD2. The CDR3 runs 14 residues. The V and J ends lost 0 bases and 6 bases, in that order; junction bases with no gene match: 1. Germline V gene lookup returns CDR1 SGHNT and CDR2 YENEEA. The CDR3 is CASSLEGRAGELFF. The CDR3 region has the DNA TGTGCCAGCAGCTTAGAGGGGAGGGCCGGGGAGCTGTTTTTT. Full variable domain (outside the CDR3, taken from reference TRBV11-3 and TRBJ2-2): EAGVVQSPRYKIIEKKQPVAFWCNPISGHNTLYWYLQNLGQGPELLIRYENEEAVDDSQLPKDRFSAERLKGVDSTLKIQPAELGDSAVYLCASSLEGRAGELFFGEGSRLTVL.

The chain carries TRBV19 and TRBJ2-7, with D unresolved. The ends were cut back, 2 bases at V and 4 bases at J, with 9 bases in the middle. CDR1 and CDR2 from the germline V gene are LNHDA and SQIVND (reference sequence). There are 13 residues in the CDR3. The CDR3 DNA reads TGTGCCAGTAGTATAACGGTAGAATACGAGCAGTACTTC. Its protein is CASSITVEYEQYF.

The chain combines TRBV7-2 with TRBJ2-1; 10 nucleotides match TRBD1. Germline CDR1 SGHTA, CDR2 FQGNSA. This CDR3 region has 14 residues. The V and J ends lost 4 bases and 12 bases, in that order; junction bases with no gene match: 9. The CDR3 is CASSSPSGQGGQFF. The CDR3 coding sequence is TGTGCCAGCAGCTCCCCATCAGGACAGGGGGGGCAGTTCTTC. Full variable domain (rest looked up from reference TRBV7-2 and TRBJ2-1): GAGVSQSPSNKVTEKGKDVELRCDPISGHTALYWYRQSLGQGLEFLIYFQGNSAPDKSGLPSDRFSAERTGGSVSTLTIQRTQQEDSAVYLCASSSPSGQGGQFFGPGTRLTVL.

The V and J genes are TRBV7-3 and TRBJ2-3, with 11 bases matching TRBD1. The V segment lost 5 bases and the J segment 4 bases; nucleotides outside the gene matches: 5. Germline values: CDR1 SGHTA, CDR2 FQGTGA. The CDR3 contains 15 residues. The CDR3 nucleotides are TGTGCCAGCAGCCTCGGGACAGGGGGATCAGATACGCAGTATTTT. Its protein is CASSLGTGGSDTQYF.

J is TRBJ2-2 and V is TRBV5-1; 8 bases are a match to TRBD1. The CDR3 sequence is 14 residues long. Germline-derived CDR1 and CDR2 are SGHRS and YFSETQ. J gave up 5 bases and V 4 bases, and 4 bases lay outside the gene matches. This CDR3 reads CASSRGQGTGELFF. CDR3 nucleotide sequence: TGCGCCAGCAGCAGAGGACAGGGAACCGGGGAGCTGTTTTTT.

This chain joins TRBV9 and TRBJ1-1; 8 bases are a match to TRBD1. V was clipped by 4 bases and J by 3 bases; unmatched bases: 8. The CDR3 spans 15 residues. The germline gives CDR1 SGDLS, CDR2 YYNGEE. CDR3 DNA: TGTGCCAGCAGCCAACGGACAGGGTGGGACACTGAAGCTTTCTTT. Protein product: CASSQRTGWDTEAFF. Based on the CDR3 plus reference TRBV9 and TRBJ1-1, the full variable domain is DSGVTQTPKHLITATGQRVTLRCSPRSGDLSVYWYQQSLDQGLQFLIQYYNGEERAKGNILERFSAQQFPDLHSELNLSSLELGDSALYFCASSQRTGWDTEAFFGQGTRLTVV.

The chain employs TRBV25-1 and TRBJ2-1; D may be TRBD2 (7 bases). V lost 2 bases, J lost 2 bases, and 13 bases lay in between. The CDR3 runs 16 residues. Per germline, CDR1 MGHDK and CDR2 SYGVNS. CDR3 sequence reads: CASSEPRGATYNEQFF. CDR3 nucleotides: TGTGCCAGCAGTGAACCCCGGGGGGCAACCTACAATGAGCAGTTCTTC.

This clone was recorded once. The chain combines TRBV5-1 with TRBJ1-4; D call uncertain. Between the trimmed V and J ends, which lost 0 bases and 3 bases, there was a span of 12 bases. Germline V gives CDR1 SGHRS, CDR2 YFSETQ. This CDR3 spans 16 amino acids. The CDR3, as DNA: TGCGCCAGCAGCTTGGGTCCCCAGGCCCCTAATGAAAAACTGTTTTTT. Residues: CASSLGPQAPNEKLFF.

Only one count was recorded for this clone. The CDR3 DNA reads as TGTGCCAGCAGCCCCCGACTAGCGGGGGGGGCCCACGAGCAGTACTTC. It is translated as CASSPRLAGGAHEQYF. The genes are TRBV7-6 and TRBJ2-7; 14 bases line up with TRBD2. In germline, CDR1 is SGHVS, CDR2 FNYEAQ. The CDR3 contains 16 residues. The ends lost 5 bases at V and 5 bases at J; junction bases unmatched: 8. The full variable domain, in which reference TRBV7-6 and TRBJ2-7 provide the parts outside the CDR3, is GAGVSQSPRYKVTKRGQDVALRCDPISGHVSLYWYRQALGQGPEFLTYFNYEAQQDKSGLPNDRFSAERPEGSISTLTIQRTEQRDSAMYRCASSPRLAGGAHEQYFGPGTRLTVT.

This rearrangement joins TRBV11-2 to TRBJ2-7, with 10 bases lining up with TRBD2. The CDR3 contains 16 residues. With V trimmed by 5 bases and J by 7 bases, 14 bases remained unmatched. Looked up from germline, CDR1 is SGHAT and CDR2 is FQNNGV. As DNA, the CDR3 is TGTGCCAGCAGCCCAAGCCCACTAGCGGGGAGGGCGGAGCAGTACTTC. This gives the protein CASSPSPLAGRAEQYF.

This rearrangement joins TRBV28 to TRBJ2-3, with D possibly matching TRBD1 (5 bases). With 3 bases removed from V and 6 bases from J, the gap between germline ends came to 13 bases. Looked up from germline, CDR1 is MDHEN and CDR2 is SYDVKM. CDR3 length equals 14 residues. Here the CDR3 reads CASSFAGYGDTQYF. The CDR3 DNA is TGTGCCAGCAGTTTTGCAGGGTACGGGGATACGCAGTATTTT.

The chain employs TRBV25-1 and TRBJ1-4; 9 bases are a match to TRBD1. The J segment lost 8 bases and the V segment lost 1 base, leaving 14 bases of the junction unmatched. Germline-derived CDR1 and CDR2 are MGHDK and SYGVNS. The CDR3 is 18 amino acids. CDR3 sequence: CASSESLQGAHPGEKLFF. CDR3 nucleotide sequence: TGTGCCAGCAGTGAATCCTTACAGGGGGCCCACCCGGGCGAAAAACTGTTTTTT.

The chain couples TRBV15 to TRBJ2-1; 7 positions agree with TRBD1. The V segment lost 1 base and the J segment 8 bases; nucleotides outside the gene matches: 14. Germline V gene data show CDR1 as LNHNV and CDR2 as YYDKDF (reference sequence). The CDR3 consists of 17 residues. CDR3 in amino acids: CATSRGLLTGQVDEQFF. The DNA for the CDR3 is TGTGCCACCAGCAGAGGGCTACTAACAGGACAGGTGGATGAGCAGTTCTTC. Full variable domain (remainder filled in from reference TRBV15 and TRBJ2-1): DAMVIQNPRYQVTQFGKPVTLSCSQTLNHNVMYWYQQKSSQAPKLLFHYYDKDFNNEADTPDNFQSRRPNTSFCFLDIRSPGLGDTAMYLCATSRGLLTGQVDEQFFGPGTRLTVL.

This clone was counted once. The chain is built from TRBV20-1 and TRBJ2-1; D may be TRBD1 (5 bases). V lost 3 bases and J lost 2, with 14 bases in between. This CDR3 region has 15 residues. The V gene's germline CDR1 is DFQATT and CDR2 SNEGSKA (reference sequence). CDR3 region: CSASDPDNTYNEQFF. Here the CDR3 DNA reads TGCAGTGCTAGTGACCCGGACAATACCTACAATGAGCAGTTCTTC.

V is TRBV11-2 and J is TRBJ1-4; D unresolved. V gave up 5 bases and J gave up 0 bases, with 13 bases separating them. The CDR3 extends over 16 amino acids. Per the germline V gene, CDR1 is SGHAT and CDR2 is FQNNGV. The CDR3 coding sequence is TGTGCCAGCAGCCGGGGTTTAGGCGCAACTAATGAAAAACTGTTTTTT. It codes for CASSRGLGATNEKLFF. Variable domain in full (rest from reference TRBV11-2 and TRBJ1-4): EAGVAQSPRYKIIEKRQSVAFWCNPISGHATLYWYQQILGQGPKLLIQFQNNGVVDDSQLPKDRFSAERLKGVDSTLKIQPAKLEDSAVYLCASSRGLGATNEKLFFGSGTQLSVL.

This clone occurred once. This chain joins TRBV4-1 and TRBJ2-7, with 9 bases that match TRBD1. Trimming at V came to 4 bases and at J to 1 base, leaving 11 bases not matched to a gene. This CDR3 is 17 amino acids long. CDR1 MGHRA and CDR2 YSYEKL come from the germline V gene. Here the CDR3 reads CASSPYIWGQGSYEQYF. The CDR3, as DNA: TGCGCCAGCAGCCCATATATTTGGGGACAGGGATCCTACGAGCAGTACTTC.